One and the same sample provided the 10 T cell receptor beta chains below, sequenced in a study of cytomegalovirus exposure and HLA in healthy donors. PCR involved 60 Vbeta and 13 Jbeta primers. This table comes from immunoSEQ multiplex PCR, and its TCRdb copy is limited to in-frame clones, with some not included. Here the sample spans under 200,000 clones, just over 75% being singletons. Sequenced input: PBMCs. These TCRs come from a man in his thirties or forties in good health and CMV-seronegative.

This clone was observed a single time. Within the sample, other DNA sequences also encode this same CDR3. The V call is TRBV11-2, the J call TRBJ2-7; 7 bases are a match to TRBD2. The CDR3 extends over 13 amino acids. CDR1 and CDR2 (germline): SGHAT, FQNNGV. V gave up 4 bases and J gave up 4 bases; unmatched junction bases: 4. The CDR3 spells CASSSGLRYEQYF. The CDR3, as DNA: TGTGCCAGCAGCTCGGGACTACGGTACGAGCAGTACTTC.

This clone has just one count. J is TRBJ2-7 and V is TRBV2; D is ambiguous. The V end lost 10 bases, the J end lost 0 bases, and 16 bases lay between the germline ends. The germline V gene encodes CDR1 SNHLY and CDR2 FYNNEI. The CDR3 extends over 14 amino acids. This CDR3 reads CAIRNRGFSYEQYF. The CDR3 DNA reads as TGTGCCATCCGGAACCGAGGCTTCTCCTACGAGCAGTACTTC.

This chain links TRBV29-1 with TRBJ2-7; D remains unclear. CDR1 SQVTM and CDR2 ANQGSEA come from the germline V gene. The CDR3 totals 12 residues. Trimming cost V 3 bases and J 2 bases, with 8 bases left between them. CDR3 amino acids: CSVEIQTYEQYF. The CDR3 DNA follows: TGCAGCGTTGAGATACAGACCTACGAGCAGTACTTC.

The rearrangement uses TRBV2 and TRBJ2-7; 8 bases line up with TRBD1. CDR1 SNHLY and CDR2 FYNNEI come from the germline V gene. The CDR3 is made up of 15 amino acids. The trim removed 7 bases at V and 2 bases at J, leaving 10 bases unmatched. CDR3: CASTRILTGAYEQYF. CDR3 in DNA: TGTGCCAGCACTAGGATACTGACAGGGGCCTACGAGCAGTACTTC.

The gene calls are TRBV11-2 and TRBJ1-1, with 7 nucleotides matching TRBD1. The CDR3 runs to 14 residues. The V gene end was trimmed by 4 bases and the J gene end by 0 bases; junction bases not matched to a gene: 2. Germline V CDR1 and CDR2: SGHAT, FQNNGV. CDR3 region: CASSWGTVNTEAFF. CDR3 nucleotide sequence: TGTGCCAGCAGCTGGGGGACAGTGAACACTGAAGCTTTCTTT.

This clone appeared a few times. Here the CDR3 DNA reads TGTGCCAGCAGTTACAGGGGTCCGAAGGCTGAAGCTTTCTTT. Translating gives CASSYRGPKAEAFF. V gene TRBV6-5 combines with J gene TRBJ1-1; maybe TRBD1 (5 bases). V shed 2 bases and J shed 6 bases, with 13 bases lying between them. Looked up from germline, CDR1 is MNHEY and CDR2 is SVGAGI. The CDR3 runs to 14 residues.

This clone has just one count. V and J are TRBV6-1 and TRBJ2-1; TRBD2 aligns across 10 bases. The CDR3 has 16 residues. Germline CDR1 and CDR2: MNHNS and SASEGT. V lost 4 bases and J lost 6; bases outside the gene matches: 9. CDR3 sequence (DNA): TGTGCCAGCAGTGTACCCGCTAGCGGGAGATTCAATGAGCAGTTCTTC. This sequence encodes CASSVPASGRFNEQFF.

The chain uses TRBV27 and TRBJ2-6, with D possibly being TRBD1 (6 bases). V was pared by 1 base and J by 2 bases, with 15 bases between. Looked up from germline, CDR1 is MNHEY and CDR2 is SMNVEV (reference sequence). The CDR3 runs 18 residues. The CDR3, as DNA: TGTGCCAGCAGTTTATTACCAGGGGCCGCTGCTGGGGCCAACGTCCTGACTTTC. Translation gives CASSLLPGAAAGANVLTF. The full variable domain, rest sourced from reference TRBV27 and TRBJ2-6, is EAQVTQNPRYLITVTGKKLTVTCSQNMNHEYMSWYRQDPGLGLRQIYYSMNVEVTDKGDVPEGYKVSRKEKRNFPLILESPSPNQTSLYFCASSLLPGAAAGANVLTFGAGSRLTVL.

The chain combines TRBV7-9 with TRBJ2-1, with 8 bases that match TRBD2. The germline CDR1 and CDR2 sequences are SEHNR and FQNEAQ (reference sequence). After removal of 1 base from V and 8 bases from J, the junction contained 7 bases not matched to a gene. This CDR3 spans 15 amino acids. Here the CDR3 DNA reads TGTGCCAGCAGCTTAGGGACTAGCACTAGGGATGAGCAGTTCTTC. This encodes CASSLGTSTRDEQFF.

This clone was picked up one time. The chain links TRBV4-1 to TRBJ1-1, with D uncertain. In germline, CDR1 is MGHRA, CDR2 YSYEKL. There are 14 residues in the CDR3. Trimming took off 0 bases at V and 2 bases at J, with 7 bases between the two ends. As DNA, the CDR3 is TGCGCCAGCAGCCAAGAGCGGTTAAACACTGAAGCTTTCTTT. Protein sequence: CASSQERLNTEAFF.